This is a list of T cell receptor beta chains from one sample in a study of cytomegalovirus exposure and HLA in healthy donors. Profiling relied on immunoSEQ multiplex PCR, and the TCRdb table lists in-frame clones only, not all of them. The table includes 70,000 or so clones, 70% to 80% detected once. The sample consisted of PBMCs. The receptor source for this set is a man between 18 and 35 years old in good health and CMV-seropositive. The CDR3 runs from the conserved cysteine through the conserved F or W. A D gene is named only where the DNA matches it firmly. Not all rows give a size; the values are once, few, many and, for expanded clones, a class.

D: NA
size: NA
V: TRBV29-1
J: TRBJ2-1
DNA: TGCAGCGTTGAAGACCGCTACAATGAGCAGTTCTTC
CDR3: CSVEDRYNEQFF

D: NA
size: NA
V: TRBV29-1
J: TRBJ1-1
DNA: TGCAGCGTTGAGACAGTCTTGAACACTGAAGCTTTCTTT
CDR3: CSVETVLNTEAFF

D: TRBD1
size: NA
V: TRBV6-1
J: TRBJ1-1
DNA: TGTGCCAGCTCGACAGGGGGAGTGAACACTGAAGCTTTCTTT
CDR3: CASSTGGVNTEAFF

D: NA
size: NA
V: TRBV5-6
J: TRBJ1-5
DNA: TGTGCCAGCAGAAGGACTGAGGGGGGGGCCCAGCATTTT
CDR3: CASRRTEGGAQHF

D: TRBD1
size: NA
V: TRBV30
J: TRBJ1-4
DNA: TGTGCCTGGAGTGTCGGGACAGTGAATGAAAAACTGTTTTTT
CDR3: CAWSVGTVNEKLFF

D: NA
size: NA
V: TRBV6-6
J: TRBJ2-7
DNA: TGTGCCAGCAGCCCCCTCCGGGACGAGCAGTACTTC
CDR3: CASSPLRDEQYF

D: NA
size: NA
V: TRBV29-1
J: TRBJ2-1
DNA: TGCAGCGTTGAAGAACTTGGACTACCGTACAATGAGCAGTTCTTC
CDR3: CSVEELGLPYNEQFF

D: TRBD1
size: NA
V: TRBV2
J: TRBJ1-1
DNA: TGTGCCAGCGGGTGGACAGGCCCCACTGAAGCTTTCTTT
CDR3: CASGWTGPTEAFF

D: TRBD1
size: NA
V: TRBV25-1
J: TRBJ1-1
DNA: TGTGCCAGCAGTACGACAGGGGATACTGAAGCTTTCTTT
CDR3: CASSTTGDTEAFF

D: TRBD1
size: NA
V: TRBV30
J: TRBJ2-1
DNA: TGTGCCTGGAGTAGGGGACAGGGTCACAATGAGCAGTTCTTC
CDR3: CAWSRGQGHNEQFF

D: NA
size: few
V: TRBV5-8
J: TRBJ2-3
DNA: TGTGCCAGCAGCTTGGGTCCCACTAGCACAGATACGCAGTATTTT
CDR3: CASSLGPTSTDTQYF

D: TRBD1
size: NA
V: TRBV6-5
J: TRBJ2-1
DNA: TGTGCCAGCAGGCCACAGGGGGCGATATACAATGAGCAGTTCTTC
CDR3: CASRPQGAIYNEQFF

D: NA
size: NA
V: TRBV25-1
J: TRBJ1-5
DNA: TGTGCCAGCAGTGGGCAGGGGAATCAGCCCCAGCATTTT
CDR3: CASSGQGNQPQHF

D: NA
size: once
V: TRBV6-4
J: TRBJ1-5
DNA: TGTGCCAGCAGTGTGGACAGTAATCAGCCCCAGCATTTT
CDR3: CASSVDSNQPQHF

D: NA
size: NA
V: TRBV7-9
J: TRBJ2-1
DNA: TGTGCCAGCAGCTCCCAGGGGAGTGAGCAGTTCTTC
CDR3: CASSSQGSEQFF

D: TRBD2
size: NA
V: TRBV6-5
J: TRBJ2-1
DNA: TGTGCCAGCAGTTACTCGGTACTAGCGGGAGGACATGAGCAGTTCTTC
CDR3: CASSYSVLAGGHEQFF

D: NA
size: NA
V: TRBV10-2
J: TRBJ2-1
DNA: TGCGCCAGCGCCCCTAGCGTCAATGAGCAGTTCTTC
CDR3: CASAPSVNEQFF

D: NA
size: NA
V: TRBV10-3
J: TRBJ1-6
DNA: TGTGCCATCAGTGAGTCGGGGCAGGGGAATTCACCCCTCCACTTT
CDR3: CAISESGQGNSPLHF

D: NA
size: NA
V: TRBV6-5
J: TRBJ1-1
DNA: TGTGCCAGCAGTCCTACGGGGGGCGTGAACACTGAAGCTTTCTTT
CDR3: CASSPTGGVNTEAFF

D: NA
size: NA
V: TRBV5-1
J: TRBJ2-3
DNA: TGCGCCAGCAGCGCTGCGGCAGATACGCAGTATTTT
CDR3: CASSAAADTQYF

D: TRBD1
size: NA
V: TRBV27
J: TRBJ1-1
DNA: TGTGCCAGCAATCCCACAGGGGCCACTGAAGCTTTCTTT
CDR3: CASNPTGATEAFF

D: NA
size: NA
V: TRBV13
J: TRBJ1-2
DNA: TGTGCCAGCAGCTTACAGGCCAGCTACTATGGCTACACCTTC
CDR3: CASSLQASYYGYTF

D: NA
size: NA
V: TRBV7-8
J: TRBJ2-2
DNA: TGTGCCAGCAGCCCTGTCAAGCGACTAAACACCGGGGAGCTGTTTTTT
CDR3: CASSPVKRLNTGELFF

D: TRBD1
size: NA
V: TRBV19
J: TRBJ1-1
DNA: TGTGCCAGTAGTTTTACAGGACAGGTTGAAGCTTTCTTT
CDR3: CASSFTGQVEAFF

D: NA
size: NA
V: TRBV19
J: TRBJ2-7
DNA: TGTGCCAGTAGTATCTTCCCACATATTTACGAGCAGTACTTC
CDR3: CASSIFPHIYEQYF

D: TRBD1
size: NA
V: TRBV2
J: TRBJ1-1
DNA: TGTGCCAGCAGAGGGGACAGGGACACTGAAGCTTTCTTT
CDR3: CASRGDRDTEAFF

D: TRBD1
size: many
V: TRBV27
J: TRBJ2-1
DNA: TGTGCCAGCAGTTTGGGGTCCAAGACAGGGGAGTTCTTC
CDR3: CASSLGSKTGEFF

D: TRBD2
size: once
V: TRBV10-2
J: TRBJ2-7
DNA: TGCGCCAGCAAAACTAGCGGGGGGGGTGCGTACGAGCAGTACTTC
CDR3: CASKTSGGGAYEQYF

D: TRBD1
size: NA
V: TRBV6-1
J: TRBJ1-1
DNA: TGTGCCAGCAGTGGTCGACAGGGGCGAACAGGCGCTGAAGCTTTCTTT
CDR3: CASSGRQGRTGAEAFF

D: TRBD1
size: NA
V: TRBV4-2
J: TRBJ1-1
DNA: TGTGCCAGCAGCCAGGGACAGGGGGCTCTGAACACTGAAGCTTTCTTT
CDR3: CASSQGQGALNTEAFF

D: TRBD2
size: NA
V: TRBV6-5
J: TRBJ2-7
DNA: TGTGCCAGCAGCCTCGGGACTACAACAACCTACGAGCAGTACTTC
CDR3: CASSLGTTTTYEQYF

D: NA
size: NA
V: TRBV7-7
J: TRBJ2-7
DNA: TGTGCCAGCAGCCCCAACCTGAGAGGGGAGCAGTACTTC
CDR3: CASSPNLRGEQYF

D: NA
size: NA
V: TRBV4-1
J: TRBJ1-1
DNA: TGCGCCAGCAGCCAAGCCCGGGAGGCTTTCTTT
CDR3: CASSQAREAFF

D: TRBD1
size: once
V: TRBV29-1
J: TRBJ2-7
DNA: TGCAGCGTAGGACAGGCCGTCGAGCAGTACTTC
CDR3: CSVGQAVEQYF

D: TRBD2
size: NA
V: TRBV30
J: TRBJ2-5
DNA: TGTGCCTGGCGAATTAGCGGGGGAGAGACCCAGTACTTC
CDR3: CAWRISGGETQYF

D: NA
size: NA
V: TRBV6-1
J: TRBJ1-5
DNA: TGTGCCAGCAGCCCACAGCCTGGGAGCAATCAGCCCCAGCATTTT
CDR3: CASSPQPGSNQPQHF

D: NA
size: NA
V: TRBV29-1
J: TRBJ1-2
DNA: TGCAGCGTTGACGGTGTCGGGGGGTATGGCTACACCTTC
CDR3: CSVDGVGGYGYTF

D: TRBD1
size: few
V: TRBV4-2
J: TRBJ1-4
DNA: TGTGCCAGCAGCCAAGAAGGGACAGGGACTGAAAAACTGTTTTTT
CDR3: CASSQEGTGTEKLFF

D: TRBD2
size: few
V: TRBV25-1
J: TRBJ2-2
DNA: TGTGCCAGCAGTGAATGGGGGGGCGGGGAGCTGTTTTTT
CDR3: CASSEWGGGELFF

D: TRBD2
size: few
V: TRBV7-6
J: TRBJ2-1
DNA: TGTGCCAGCAGCTTTGGACTAGCGGGTTCTGTGCAGTTCTTC
CDR3: CASSFGLAGSVQFF

D: TRBD1
size: NA
V: TRBV12-5
J: TRBJ2-2
DNA: TGTGCTAGTGGCCCGGGACAGGGGGCTCCAGAGATATCCGGGGAGCTGTTTTTT
CDR3: CASGPGQGAPEISGELFF

D: NA
size: once
V: TRBV2
J: TRBJ2-1
DNA: TGTGCCAGCGAATACTCCCCGGAGCAGTTCTTC
CDR3: CASEYSPEQFF

D: NA
size: NA
V: TRBV6-5
J: TRBJ1-6
DNA: TGTGCCAGCAGTGAAGAGGCCGGGAGGGCCCTCCACTTT
CDR3: CASSEEAGRALHF

D: TRBD1
size: once
V: TRBV30
J: TRBJ2-5
DNA: TGTGCCTGGACCGGGACAGGGGGAGTAGGGGAGACCCAGTACTTC
CDR3: CAWTGTGGVGETQYF

D: TRBD2
size: NA
V: TRBV30
J: TRBJ2-1
DNA: TGTGCCTGGAGTCCCCTCCGCGGGAGGGCCAATGAGCAGTTCTTC
CDR3: CAWSPLRGRANEQFF

D: NA
size: NA
V: TRBV27
J: TRBJ2-5
DNA: TGTGCCAGCAGTCTGACTGCACTTTGGGAGACCCAGTACTTC
CDR3: CASSLTALWETQYF

D: NA
size: NA
V: TRBV5-4
J: TRBJ1-1
DNA: TGTGCCAGCAGCTGGAGGGCGGGTACTGAAGCTTTCTTT
CDR3: CASSWRAGTEAFF

D: NA
size: once
V: TRBV21-1
J: TRBJ1-1
DNA: TGTGCCAGCAGCAAGAGTAGAACAGGGCTGATGAACACTGAAGCTTTCTTT
CDR3: CASSKSRTGLMNTEAFF

D: TRBD1
size: NA
V: TRBV6-5
J: TRBJ2-7
DNA: TGTGCCAGCAGTTCCCCGGGACAGGGCTTCTACGAGCAGTACTTC
CDR3: CASSSPGQGFYEQYF

D: NA
size: NA
V: TRBV2
J: TRBJ1-1
DNA: TGTGCCAGCAGTGACGGAGGTGAGAACACTGAAGCTTTCTTT
CDR3: CASSDGGENTEAFF

D: NA
size: NA
V: TRBV6-5
J: TRBJ1-1
DNA: TGTGCCAGCAGTTACGGGGGGAAGATGAACACTGAAGCTTTCTTT
CDR3: CASSYGGKMNTEAFF